The 16 T cell receptor beta chains listed next were all sequenced from one sample in a study of early T cells in non-severe SARS-CoV-2 infection (dated by TCRdb to the early 2020s). The library was prepared using 5' RACE. Instrument used: NextSeq 500. Using fastp trimming at Q25 and MiXCR clonotype assembly, TCRdb reanalyzed the public sequencing data and kept in-frame beta chains. When rows share a CDR3 protein, they turn into one entry using the most common DNA and genes. In this sample the table shows 55,000 to 65,000 distinct CDR3 sequences, around 9% of which occur a single time. The ten top clones hold approximately 15% of the sample. Material for sequencing was whole blood. These receptors were collected from an adult who was a healthcare worker with PCR-confirmed SARS-CoV-2 infection or an uninfected control (not recorded which).

This clonotype was picked up a small number of times. The CDR3 nucleotides read TGTGCCAGCAGTTTTCTAGCGGGAGAGGGAGATACGCAGTATTTT. Translating gives CASSFLAGEGDTQYF. This chain connects TRBV28 to TRBJ2-3; 10 bases line up with TRBD2. Per germline, CDR1 MDHEN and CDR2 SYDVKM. This CDR3 has 15 amino acids. V trimming: 3 bases; J trimming: 5 bases; junction bases outside the gene matches: 5.

This clonotype was seen a handful of times. V usage is TRBV5-1 and J usage is TRBJ1-2; D possibly corresponds to TRBD1 (5 bases). V shed 0 bases and J shed 5 bases, with 14 bases lying between them. The CDR3 spans 15 residues. The germline gives CDR1 SGHRS, CDR2 YFSETQ. The CDR3 spells CASSLAQGNKYGYTF. DNA for the CDR3: TGCGCCAGCAGCTTGGCCCAGGGCAACAAGTATGGCTACACCTTC.

This clonotype was observed many times. The chain employs TRBV29-1 and TRBJ2-1; no clear D. V was clipped by 7 bases and J by 4 bases, with 5 bases between them. Germline V lookup: CDR1 SQVTM, CDR2 ANQGSEA. This CDR3 spans 10 amino acids. CDR3 in amino acids: CSAAYNEQFF. The CDR3 coding sequence is TGCAGCGCCGCATACAATGAGCAGTTCTTC.

On this clonotype itself: This may come from a read error, since a much larger clone is one base off. The chain is built from TRBV7-2 and TRBJ2-5; 8 nucleotides match TRBD1. The CDR3 has 15 amino acids. Germline values: CDR1 SGHTA, CDR2 FQGNSA. Trimming removed 5 bases from V and 12 bases from J; junction bases left unmatched: 17. Written as DNA, the CDR3 is TGTGCCAGCAGCCTTCAGAACAGGGCCCAGGGGGCCGAGTACTTC. It yields the protein CASSLQNRAQGAEYF.

This clonotype is medium-sized (0.01 to 0.1%) by share. V gene TRBV4-2 combines with J gene TRBJ2-3; D not resolved. V was cut by 1 base and J by 2 bases, with 13 bases left in between. CDR3 length equals 16 residues. Germline CDR1 is LGHNA and CDR2 is YNFKEQ. The CDR3 region is CASSQGSQQLTDTQYF. Written as DNA, the CDR3 is TGTGCCAGCAGCCAAGGATCACAGCAACTCACAGATACGCAGTATTTT.

This clonotype was seen many times. The chain combines TRBV6-5 with TRBJ1-5; 9 bases align to TRBD1. The CDR3 loop spans 13 amino acids. V was clipped by 6 bases and J by 5 bases; unmatched bases: 2. Germline values: CDR1 MNHEY, CDR2 SVGAGI. CDR3 in DNA: TGTGCCAGCAGCCGACAGGGGGATCAGCCCCAGCATTTT. Translating gives CASSRQGDQPQHF.

This clonotype was recorded many times. The chain links TRBV21-1 to TRBJ1-6; TRBD1 was called by the table and not checked on the DNA. TRBV21-1 is given as a pseudogene. The CDR3 has 17 amino acids. The CDR3 region is CASSNRDGQGYNSPLHF. The CDR3 nucleotides are TGTGCCAGCAGCAACCGCGACGGACAGGGCTATAATTCACCCCTCCACTTT.

The chain links TRBV7-9 to TRBJ1-1; no firm D call. Trimming left V 5 bases short and J 5 bases short, with 6 bases between. The CDR3 totals 11 residues. Germline V gene data show CDR1 as SEHNR and CDR2 as FQNEAQ (reference sequence). The DNA for the CDR3 is TGTGCCAGCAGCACCGATACTGAAGCTTTCTTT. Its translation is CASSTDTEAFF.

Here the CDR3 reads CASKLGQGSGAFF. DNA of the CDR3: TGTGCCAGCAAACTAGGACAGGGGTCTGGAGCTTTCTTT. The chain carries TRBV11-2 and TRBJ1-1; 9 nucleotides line up with TRBD1. The J segment lost 10 bases and the V segment lost 7 bases, leaving 10 bases of the junction unmatched. The CDR3 spans 13 residues. Germline V lookup: CDR1 SGHAT, CDR2 FQNNGV.

The chain employs TRBV28 and TRBJ2-5; 8 bases agree with TRBD1. V trimming: 6 bases; J trimming: 3 bases; junction bases outside the gene matches: 3. CDR3 size: 13 residues. CDR1 and CDR2 (germline): MDHEN, SYDVKM. The CDR3 sequence is CASSLGQEETQYF. Written as DNA, the CDR3 is TGTGCCAGCAGCCTGGGACAGGAAGAGACCCAGTACTTC. Drawing the rest from reference TRBV28 and TRBJ2-5, the complete variable domain is DVKVTQSSRYLVKRTGEKVFLECVQDMDHENMFWYRQDPGLGLRLIYFSYDVKMKEKGDIPEGYSVSREKKERFSLILESASTNQTSMYLCASSLGQEETQYFGPGTRLLVL.

The table lists this clonotype with a count of one. Possible read error: a much larger clone is one base away. The rearrangement joins TRBV28 to TRBJ2-3; 7 nucleotides line up with TRBD2. The CDR3 length is 15 residues. Germline V gene data show CDR1 as MDHEN and CDR2 as SYDVKM. The CDR3 is CDSRSGATSTDTQYF. The DNA of the CDR3 is TGTGACAGCAGAAGCGGGGCTACTAGCACAGATACGCAGTATTTT.

At least ten counts were recorded for this clonotype. The chain uses TRBV6-5 and TRBJ1-4; 8 nucleotides agree with TRBD1. CDR1 MNHEY and CDR2 SVGAGI come from the germline V gene. The V gene end was trimmed by 2 bases and the J gene end by 7 bases; junction bases not matched to a gene: 9. The CDR3 is made up of 16 amino acids. The CDR3 sequence: CASSYTRGRFGEKLFF. The CDR3, as DNA: TGTGCCAGCAGTTACACCAGGGGGCGGTTTGGTGAAAAACTGTTTTTT.

The chain couples TRBV29-1 to TRBJ2-7; the D gene could be TRBD1 or TRBD2 (5 bases each). V was trimmed by 6 bases and J by 0 bases, leaving 12 bases between them. The germline gives CDR1 SQVTM, CDR2 ANQGSEA. The CDR3 is 13 residues long. CDR3 bases: TGCAGCGTGATCCGGGACGTCTCCTACGAGCAGTACTTC. Translation gives CSVIRDVSYEQYF.

This clonotype was picked up a small number of times. The chain joins TRBV6-5 to TRBJ2-1; 7 nucleotides line up with TRBD1. There are 13 residues in the CDR3. Germline values: CDR1 MNHEY, CDR2 SVGAGI. After removal of 5 bases from V and 7 bases from J, the junction contained 5 bases not matched to a gene. The CDR3 loop is CASSRQQGNEQFF. The CDR3 DNA reads as TGTGCCAGCAGTCGCCAACAGGGGAATGAGCAGTTCTTC.

A remark on this clonotype: With a much larger clone just one base away, this may be a read error. This chain connects TRBV20-1 to TRBJ2-2; the D gene is possibly TRBD2 (5 bases). Trimming stripped 0 bases from V and 6 bases from J, with 14 bases between. This CDR3 has 15 amino acids. The germline gives CDR1 DFQATT, CDR2 SNEGSKA (reference sequence). The DNA for the CDR3 is TGCAGTGCTAGAGAACCCCTCGAGGGTTCCGGGGAGCTGTTTTTT. It codes for CSAREPLEGSGELFF.

At least ten counts were recorded for this clonotype. V is TRBV5-1 and J is TRBJ2-6; perhaps TRBD1 as D (6 bases). The length of the CDR3 is 16 residues. CDR1 is SGHRS and CDR2 is YFSETQ in the germline V gene. V lost 4 bases and J lost 1, with 12 bases in between. This CDR3 reads CASSRTGMSGANVLTF. The CDR3 nucleotides are TGCGCCAGCAGCCGCACAGGGATGTCTGGGGCCAACGTCCTGACTTTC.